This TCR beta chain was captured by sequencing in a study of somatic mutations in cytotoxic T cells in rheumatoid arthritis. The CDR3 runs to 19 residues. Germline assignment: CDR1 SGHDT and CDR2 YYEEEE. Trimming shortened V by 1 base and J by 1 base, and 18 bases separated the two germline ends. Original processing notes: Patient CD8+ clones larger than 1% rarely matched published virus-specific TCRB sequences. Data came from immunoSEQ multiplex PCR; TCRdb stores just in-frame clones and leaves some out. That table gives V, J and clone size, and the DNA gave D and trimming. The sample lists under 20,000 clones, 65% to 70% seen once, with approximately 20% in the top ten. This clone has more than one count but fewer than ten.

Input material: CD8+ T cells sorted from blood. The clonotype originates from an adult with rheumatoid arthritis. This rearrangement joins TRBV5-6 to TRBJ1-6; D not resolved. CDR3 nucleotide sequence: TGTGCCAGCAGCTTGCGCCCGGGATTTCTAACTTCCTATAATTCACCCCTCCACTTT. Amino acid sequence: CASSLRPGFLTSYNSPLHF.